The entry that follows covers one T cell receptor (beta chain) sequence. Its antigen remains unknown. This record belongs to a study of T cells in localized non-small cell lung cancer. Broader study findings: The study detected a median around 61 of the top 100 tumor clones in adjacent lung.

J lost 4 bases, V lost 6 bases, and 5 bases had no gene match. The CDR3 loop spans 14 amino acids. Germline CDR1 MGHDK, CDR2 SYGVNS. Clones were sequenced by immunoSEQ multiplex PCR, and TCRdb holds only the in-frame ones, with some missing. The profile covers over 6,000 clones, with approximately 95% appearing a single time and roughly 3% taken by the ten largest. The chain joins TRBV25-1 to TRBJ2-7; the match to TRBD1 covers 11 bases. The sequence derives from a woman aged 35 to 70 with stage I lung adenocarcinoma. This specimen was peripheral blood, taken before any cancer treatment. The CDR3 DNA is TGTGCCAGCAGGGGACAGGGGGGCTATTACGAGCAGTACTTC. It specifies CASRGQGGYYEQYF.